These 21 T cell receptor beta chains came from one sample sequenced in a study of blood T cells in healthy people across ages. Next came a second PCR, run for roughly 6 to 11 cycles, which used a sample-barcoded 5' primer along with a J-beta primer mix. Each CDR3 protein is one row after TCRdb ran MiXCR on the 5' RACE reads. Among hundreds of thousands of distinct CDR3 sequences, 35% to 50% were seen once, and the ten largest hold about 32%. Sequenced: blood. The receptors here all came from an older man in good health.

The rearrangement uses TRBV29-1 and TRBJ2-7; 10 bases match TRBD2. V shed 6 bases and J 7 bases; nucleotides not matched to a gene: 9. Germline lookup yields CDR1 SQVTM and CDR2 ANQGSEA. The CDR3 extends over 13 amino acids. The CDR3, as DNA: TGCAGCGTGGGGGGGCTAGCGGGAGAAGAGCAGTACTTC. Residues: CSVGGLAGEEQYF.

V gene TRBV12-3 or TRBV12-4 combines with J gene TRBJ2-1, with 10 positions matching TRBD1. The CDR3 has 20 amino acids. The V and J ends lost 3 bases and 13 bases, in that order; junction bases with no gene match: 27. The CDR3 here is CASSFGLAGQGGLPGETQFF. CDR3 sequence (DNA): TGTGCCAGCAGTTTTGGTTTGGCTGGACAGGGGGGTTTGCCGGGAGAGACCCAGTTCTTC.

This clonotype has more than one count but fewer than ten. The chain employs TRBV7-7 and TRBJ2-5; D may be TRBD1 or TRBD2 (7 bases each). The CDR3 consists of 17 residues. V gave up 2 bases and J gave up 1 base, with 17 bases separating them. Germline V gene lookup returns CDR1 SSHAT and CDR2 FNYEAQ (reference sequence). CDR3 sequence reads: CASSLLGRTGAQETQYF. As DNA, the CDR3 is TGTGCCAGCAGCTTACTCGGGAGGACAGGAGCCCAAGAGACCCAGTACTTC. Drawing the rest from reference TRBV7-7 and TRBJ2-5, the complete variable domain is GAGVSQSPRYKVTKRGQDVTLRCDPISSHATLYWYQQALGQGPEFLTYFNYEAQPDKSGLPSDRFSAERPEGSISTLTIQRTEQRDSAMYRCASSLLGRTGAQETQYFGPGTRLLVL.

V is TRBV4-3 and J is TRBJ1-4; D may be TRBD1 (6 bases). Trimming shortened V by 1 base and J by 8 bases, and 8 bases separated the two germline ends. The germline V gene encodes CDR1 LGHNA and CDR2 YSLEER. The CDR3 has 13 residues. CDR3 sequence: CASSQAGTEKLFF. The DNA for the CDR3 is TGCGCCAGCAGCCAAGCAGGGACAGAAAAACTGTTTTTT.

This clonotype was seen just once. V and J are TRBV6-5 and TRBJ2-1, with D tentatively TRBD1 or TRBD2 (5 bases each). V was shortened by 7 bases and J by 3 bases, with 16 bases between the two germline ends. The V gene's germline CDR1 is MNHEY and CDR2 SVGAGI. The CDR3 consists of 15 residues. Written as DNA, the CDR3 is TGTGCCAGCAATGGATTGGGACCCAGCTACAATGAGCAGTTCTTC. As protein: CASNGLGPSYNEQFF.

This clonotype was detected a few times. The chain carries TRBV20-1 and TRBJ2-1, with unresolved D. The CDR3 covers 16 residues. V lost 4 bases and J lost 2, with 18 bases in between. Per germline, CDR1 DFQATT and CDR2 SNEGSKA (reference sequence). CDR3 DNA: TGCAGTGCTACGTTGGAGCTCATGGATACCTACAATGAGCAGTTCTTC. Protein product: CSATLELMDTYNEQFF.

This clonotype was observed many times. The germline gene is not matched at one end of the junction; a read error may be the cause. The chain combines TRBV20-1 with TRBJ2-7; D is ambiguous. The CDR3 is 14 amino acids. The germline CDR1 and CDR2 sequences are DFQATT and SNEGSKA (reference sequence). The CDR3 protein is CSARGVTSSSEQYF. The CDR3 nucleotides are TGCAGTGCTAGAGGGGTCACTTCATCCTCCGAGCAGTACTTC.

The rearrangement links TRBV28 to TRBJ2-3; D is undetermined. The germline gives CDR1 MDHEN, CDR2 SYDVKM. This CDR3 is 15 amino acids long. Trimming pared 6 bases from V and 6 bases from J, leaving 19 bases between. CDR3 sequence reads: CASSLRNGPLDTQYF. The CDR3 bases are TGTGCCAGCAGCTTAAGGAACGGTCCCCTGGATACGCAGTATTTT.

This clonotype was observed at least ten times. The V and J genes are TRBV27 and TRBJ2-3; 12 nucleotides agree with TRBD2. Per the germline V gene, CDR1 is MNHEY and CDR2 is SMNVEV (reference sequence). This CDR3 is built from 14 residues. V gave up 7 bases and J gave up 5 bases; unmatched junction bases: 4. CDR3 bases: TGTGCCAGCAATCTAGCGGGAGGGATAGATACGCAGTATTTT. Protein: CASNLAGGIDTQYF.

This chain joins TRBV6-2 or TRBV6-3 and TRBJ1-4; D gene uncertain. V was cut by 2 bases and J by 5 bases, with 6 bases left in between. Per the germline V gene, CDR1 is MNHEY and CDR2 is SVGEGT. This CDR3 has 13 residues. CDR3 nucleotide sequence: TGTGCCAGCAGTTACCGGGTGAATGAAAAACTGTTTTTT. Its translation: CASSYRVNEKLFF.

The rearrangement links TRBV29-1 to TRBJ2-4, with 9 bases identical to TRBD2. Losses at the gene ends were 7 bases for V and 13 bases for J; bases not matched to a gene: 14. Germline lookup yields CDR1 SQVTM and CDR2 ANQGSEA. The CDR3 sequence is 13 residues long. In nucleotides, the CDR3 is TGCAGCGCGGCTAGCGGGATGAACAATGAGCAGTACTTC. This encodes CSAASGMNNEQYF.

The chain couples TRBV11-2 to TRBJ2-3; D might be TRBD1 or TRBD2, each matching 7 bases. V dropped 2 bases and J dropped 4 bases, with 16 bases sitting between them. The CDR3 is made up of 16 amino acids. Looked up from germline, CDR1 is SGHAT and CDR2 is FQNNGV. CDR3 residues: CASSLRSRGGSDTQYF. CDR3 coding DNA: TGTGCCAGCAGCTTACGAAGCAGGGGGGGCTCAGATACGCAGTATTTT. Variable domain in full (rest from reference TRBV11-2 and TRBJ2-3): EAGVAQSPRYKIIEKRQSVAFWCNPISGHATLYWYQQILGQGPKLLIQFQNNGVVDDSQLPKDRFSAERLKGVDSTLKIQPAKLEDSAVYLCASSLRSRGGSDTQYFGPGTRLTVL.

This chain connects TRBV20-1 to TRBJ2-1; maybe TRBD2 (6 bases). Germline values: CDR1 DFQATT, CDR2 SNEGSKA (reference sequence). Trimming shortened V by 3 bases and J by 2 bases, and 20 bases separated the two germline ends. The CDR3 totals 17 residues. The CDR3 spells CSASDSGTAGPYNEQFF. The CDR3 nucleotides read TGCAGTGCTAGCGACTCCGGAACAGCGGGCCCCTACAATGAGCAGTTCTTC.

This clonotype has at least ten counts. This clone may be a read error of a much larger clone one base away. The chain has TRBV13 and TRBJ2-7; D not certain. Germline CDR1 reads PRHDT; CDR2 reads FYEKMQ (reference sequence). Trimming took off 5 bases at V and 0 bases at J, with 11 bases between the two ends. The CDR3 loop spans 14 amino acids. The CDR3 spells CASSVRPSSYEQYF. The CDR3 DNA reads TGTGCCAGCAGCGTGCGCCCAAGCTCCTACGAGCAGTACTTC. Full variable domain (outside the CDR3, taken from reference TRBV13 and TRBJ2-7): AAGVIQSPRHLIKEKRETATLKCYPIPRHDTVYWYQQGPGQDPQFLISFYEKMQSDKGSIPDRFSAQQFSDYHSELNMSSLELGDSALYFCASSVRPSSYEQYFGPGTRLTVT.

The chain recombines TRBV7-9 with TRBJ2-1, with a weak D call TRBD2 (6 bases). With 3 bases removed from V and 9 bases from J, the gap between germline ends came to 15 bases. The CDR3 extends over 14 amino acids. Germline V gene sequence: CDR1 SEHNR, CDR2 FQNEAQ (reference sequence). CDR3 in amino acids: CASSFGSLQSEQFF. CDR3 DNA sequence: TGTGCCAGCAGCTTCGGGAGCCTCCAGAGTGAGCAGTTCTTC.

This sequence joins TRBV29-1 and TRBJ1-3, with D tentatively TRBD1 (5 bases). The CDR3 is 12 amino acids. The V end was cut by 7 bases, the J end by 4 bases, with 11 bases between. CDR1 is SQVTM, CDR2 ANQGSEA, per germline. CDR3 DNA: TGCAGCGACTCAGGGAGCGGAAACACCATATATTTT. Residues: CSDSGSGNTIYF.

The V and J genes are TRBV20-1 and TRBJ2-5, with D perhaps TRBD1 (6 bases). Per germline, CDR1 DFQATT and CDR2 SNEGSKA (reference sequence). This CDR3 is 13 amino acids long. V lost 6 bases to trimming and J lost 5 bases, with 16 bases between them. The CDR3 DNA reads as TGCAGTGCCAATTTCAGGGGCTGGGAGACCCAGTACTTC. Encoded protein: CSANFRGWETQYF.

The CDR3 DNA sequence: TGTGCCAGCCGAGGTGGCCCCTCCTACAATGAGCAGTACTTC. Protein sequence: CASRGGPSYNEQYF. The chain is built from TRBV28 and TRBJ2-1; the D is unclear. The J call may be mistaken, given a closer DNA end match to TRBJ2-7. Per germline, CDR1 MDHEN and CDR2 SYDVKM. This CDR3 has 14 residues.

V is TRBV20-1 and J is TRBJ1-2; D gene unclear. The germline CDR1 and CDR2 sequences are DFQATT and SNEGSKA (reference sequence). The CDR3 is 13 residues long. Trimming left V 5 bases short and J 4 bases short, with 14 bases between. The CDR3 DNA sequence: TGCAGTGCTTCAACCACCCTAATCTATGGCTACACCTTC. Amino acid sequence: CSASTTLIYGYTF.

V is TRBV12-3 or TRBV12-4 and J is TRBJ2-1; D uncertain. The end of the DNA aligns better with TRBJ2-7, so the J call may be wrong. The CDR3 has 14 residues. CDR3 DNA sequence: TGTGCCAGCACGGACGCATACTCCTACAATGAGCAGTACTTC. It specifies CASTDAYSYNEQYF.

The chain joins TRBV7-2 to TRBJ2-3; 7 bases align to TRBD2. The germline gives CDR1 SGHTA, CDR2 FQGNSA. J was trimmed by 4 bases and V by 0 bases; bases with no gene match: 4. The CDR3 extends over 15 amino acids. CDR3 residues: CASSLAGGIADTQYF. The CDR3 DNA sequence: TGTGCCAGCAGCTTAGCGGGAGGGATCGCAGATACGCAGTATTTT.